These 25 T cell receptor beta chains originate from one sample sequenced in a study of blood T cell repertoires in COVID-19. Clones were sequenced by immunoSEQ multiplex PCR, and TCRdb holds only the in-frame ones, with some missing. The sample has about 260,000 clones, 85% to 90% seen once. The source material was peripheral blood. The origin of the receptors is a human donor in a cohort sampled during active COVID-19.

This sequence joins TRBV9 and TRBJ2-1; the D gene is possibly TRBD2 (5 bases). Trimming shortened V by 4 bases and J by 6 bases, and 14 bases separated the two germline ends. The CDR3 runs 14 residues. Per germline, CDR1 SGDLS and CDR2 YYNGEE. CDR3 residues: CASSRREGRNEQFF. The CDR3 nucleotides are TGTGCCAGCAGCCGACGGGAAGGCCGCAATGAGCAGTTCTTC. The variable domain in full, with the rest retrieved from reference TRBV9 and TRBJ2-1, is DSGVTQTPKHLITATGQRVTLRCSPRSGDLSVYWYQQSLDQGLQFLIQYYNGEERAKGNILERFSAQQFPDLHSELNLSSLELGDSALYFCASSRREGRNEQFFGPGTRLTVL.

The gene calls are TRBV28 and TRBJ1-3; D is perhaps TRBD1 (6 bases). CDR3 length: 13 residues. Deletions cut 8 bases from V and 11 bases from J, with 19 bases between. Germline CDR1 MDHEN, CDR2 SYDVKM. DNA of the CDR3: TGTGCCAGCTCGACCCAGGGAGGGGGAGCCATATATTTT. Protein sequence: CASSTQGGGAIYF.

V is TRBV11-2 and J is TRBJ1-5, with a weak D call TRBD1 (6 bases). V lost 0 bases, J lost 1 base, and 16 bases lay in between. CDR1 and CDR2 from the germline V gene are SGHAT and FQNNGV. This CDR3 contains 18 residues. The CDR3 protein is CASSLDVFTGSSNQPQHF. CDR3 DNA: TGTGCCAGCAGCTTAGATGTATTCACAGGGTCAAGCAATCAGCCCCAGCATTTT.

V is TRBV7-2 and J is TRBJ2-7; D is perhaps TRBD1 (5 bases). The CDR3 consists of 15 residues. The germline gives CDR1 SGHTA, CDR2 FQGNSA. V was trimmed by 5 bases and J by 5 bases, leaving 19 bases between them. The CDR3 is CASSQKRPGSDEQYF. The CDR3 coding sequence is TGTGCCAGCAGCCAGAAGAGACCAGGGTCGGACGAGCAGTACTTC.

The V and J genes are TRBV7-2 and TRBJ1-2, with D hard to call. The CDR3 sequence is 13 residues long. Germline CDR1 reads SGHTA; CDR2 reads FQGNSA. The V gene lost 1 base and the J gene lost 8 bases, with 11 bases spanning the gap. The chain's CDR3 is CASSLEPARGYTF. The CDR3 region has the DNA TGTGCCAGCAGCTTAGAACCCGCCCGGGGCTACACCTTC.

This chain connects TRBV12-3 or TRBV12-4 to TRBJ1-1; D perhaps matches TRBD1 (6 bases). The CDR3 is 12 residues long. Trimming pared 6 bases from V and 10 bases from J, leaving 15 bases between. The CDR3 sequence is CASSNRRTAAFF. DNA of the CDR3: TGTGCCAGCAGCAACCGTAGGACAGCAGCTTTCTTT.

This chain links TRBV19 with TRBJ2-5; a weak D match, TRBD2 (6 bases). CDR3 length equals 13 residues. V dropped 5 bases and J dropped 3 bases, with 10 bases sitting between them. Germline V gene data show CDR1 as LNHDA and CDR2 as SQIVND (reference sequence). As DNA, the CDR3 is TGTGCCAGTAGTCCCCGCGGGAAAGAGACCCAGTACTTC. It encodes CASSPRGKETQYF. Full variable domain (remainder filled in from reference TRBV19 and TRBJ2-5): DGGITQSPKYLFRKEGQNVTLSCEQNLNHDAMYWYRQDPGQGLRLIYYSQIVNDFQKGDIAEGYSVSREKKESFPLTVTSAQKNPTAFYLCASSPRGKETQYFGPGTRLLVL.

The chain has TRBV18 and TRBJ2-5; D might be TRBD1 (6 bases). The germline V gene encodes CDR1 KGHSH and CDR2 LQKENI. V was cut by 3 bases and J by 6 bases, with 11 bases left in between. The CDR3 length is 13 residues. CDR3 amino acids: CASSPVRGKTQYF. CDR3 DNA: TGTGCCAGCTCACCCGTCAGGGGCAAGACCCAGTACTTC.

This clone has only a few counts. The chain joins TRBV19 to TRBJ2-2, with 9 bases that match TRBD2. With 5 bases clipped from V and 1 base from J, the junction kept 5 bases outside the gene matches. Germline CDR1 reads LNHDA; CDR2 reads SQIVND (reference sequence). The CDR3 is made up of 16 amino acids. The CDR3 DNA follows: TGTGCCAGTAGTTCCCTAGCGGGACAGAACACCGGGGAGCTGTTTTTT. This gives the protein CASSSLAGQNTGELFF.

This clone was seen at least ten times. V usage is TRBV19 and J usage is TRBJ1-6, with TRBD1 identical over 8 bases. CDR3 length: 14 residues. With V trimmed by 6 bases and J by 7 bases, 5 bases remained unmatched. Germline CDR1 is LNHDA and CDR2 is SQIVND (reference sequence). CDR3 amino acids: CASRVTGVNSPLHF. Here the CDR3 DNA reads TGTGCCAGTAGAGTGACAGGGGTCAATTCACCCCTCCACTTT. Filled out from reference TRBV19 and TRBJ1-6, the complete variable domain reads DGGITQSPKYLFRKEGQNVTLSCEQNLNHDAMYWYRQDPGQGLRLIYYSQIVNDFQKGDIAEGYSVSREKKESFPLTVTSAQKNPTAFYLCASRVTGVNSPLHFGNGTRLTVT.

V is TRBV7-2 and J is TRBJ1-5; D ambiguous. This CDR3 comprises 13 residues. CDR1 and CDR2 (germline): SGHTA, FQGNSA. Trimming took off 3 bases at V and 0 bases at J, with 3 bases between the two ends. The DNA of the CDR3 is TGTGCCAGCAGCTTCTCTAGCAATCAGCCCCAGCATTTT. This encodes CASSFSSNQPQHF.

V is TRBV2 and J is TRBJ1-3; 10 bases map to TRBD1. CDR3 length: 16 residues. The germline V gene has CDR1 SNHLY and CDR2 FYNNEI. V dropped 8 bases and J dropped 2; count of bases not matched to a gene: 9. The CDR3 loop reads CASGRDRGSAGNTIYF. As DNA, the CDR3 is TGTGCCAGCGGCCGGGACAGGGGATCGGCTGGAAACACCATATATTTT.

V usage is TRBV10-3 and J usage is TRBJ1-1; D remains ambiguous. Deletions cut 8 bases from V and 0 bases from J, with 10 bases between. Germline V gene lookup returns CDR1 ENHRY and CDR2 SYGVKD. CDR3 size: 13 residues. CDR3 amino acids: CAISDSLNTEAFF. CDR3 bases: TGTGCCATCTCCGACTCCTTGAACACTGAAGCTTTCTTT.

Here the CDR3 reads CASSFEINTEAFF. The CDR3, as DNA: TGCGCCAGCAGCTTTGAGATTAACACTGAAGCTTTCTTT. This chain links TRBV5-1 with TRBJ1-1; no clear D. CDR3 length: 13 amino acids. In germline, CDR1 is SGHRS, CDR2 YFSETQ. V was clipped by 2 bases and J by 2 bases, with 7 bases between them.

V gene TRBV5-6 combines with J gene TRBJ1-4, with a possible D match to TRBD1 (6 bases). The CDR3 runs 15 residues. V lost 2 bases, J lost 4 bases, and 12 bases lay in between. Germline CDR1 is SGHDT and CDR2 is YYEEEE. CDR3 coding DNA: TGTGCCAGCAGCTTTGGGCAGGGGATTAATGAAAAACTGTTTTTT. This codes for CASSFGQGINEKLFF.

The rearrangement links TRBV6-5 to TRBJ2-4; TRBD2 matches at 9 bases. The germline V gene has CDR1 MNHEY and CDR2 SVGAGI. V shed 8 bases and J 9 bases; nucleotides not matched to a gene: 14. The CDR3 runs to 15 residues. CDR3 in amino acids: CASGLAGEGRAIQYF. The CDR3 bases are TGTGCCAGCGGTTTAGCGGGAGAGGGGAGAGCCATTCAGTACTTC.

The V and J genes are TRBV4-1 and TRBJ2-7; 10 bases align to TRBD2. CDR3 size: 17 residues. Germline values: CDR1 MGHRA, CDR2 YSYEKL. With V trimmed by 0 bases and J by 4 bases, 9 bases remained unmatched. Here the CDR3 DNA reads TGCGCCAGCAGCCAAGATAGTCTAGCGGGAGTACCGTACGAGCAGTACTTC. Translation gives CASSQDSLAGVPYEQYF.

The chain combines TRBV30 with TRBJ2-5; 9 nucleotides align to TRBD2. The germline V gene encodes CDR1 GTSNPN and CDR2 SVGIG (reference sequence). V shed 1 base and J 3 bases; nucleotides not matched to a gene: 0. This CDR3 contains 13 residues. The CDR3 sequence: CAWSASGEETQYF. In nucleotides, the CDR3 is TGTGCCTGGAGTGCTAGCGGGGAAGAGACCCAGTACTTC.

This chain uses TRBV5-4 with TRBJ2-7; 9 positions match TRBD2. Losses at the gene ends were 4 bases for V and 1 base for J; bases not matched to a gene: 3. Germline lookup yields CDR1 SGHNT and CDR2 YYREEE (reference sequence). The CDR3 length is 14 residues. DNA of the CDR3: TGTGCCAGCAGCCTAGCGGGAAGGTCCTACGAGCAGTACTTC. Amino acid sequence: CASSLAGRSYEQYF.

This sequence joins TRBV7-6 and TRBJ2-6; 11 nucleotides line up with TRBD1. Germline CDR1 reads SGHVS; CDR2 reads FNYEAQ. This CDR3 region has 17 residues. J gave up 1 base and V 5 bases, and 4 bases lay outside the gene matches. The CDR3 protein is CASSPRDRGSGANVLTF. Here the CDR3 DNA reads TGTGCCAGCAGCCCCCGGGACAGGGGGTCTGGGGCCAACGTCCTGACTTTC.

The CDR3, as DNA: TGTGCCAGCAGCAAATTTTATTTTCAGGGCTCCTACGAGCAGTACTTC. Its protein product is CASSKFYFQGSYEQYF. J is TRBJ2-7 and V is TRBV21-1; TRBD1 is the table's D call and was not checked against the DNA. TRBV21-1 is annotated as a pseudogene. The length of the CDR3 is 16 residues.

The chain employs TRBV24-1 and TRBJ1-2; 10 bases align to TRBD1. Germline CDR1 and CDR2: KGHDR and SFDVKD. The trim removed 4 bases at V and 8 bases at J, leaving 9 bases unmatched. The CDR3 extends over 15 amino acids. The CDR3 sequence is CATSEATGGAGGYTF. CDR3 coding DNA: TGTGCCACCAGTGAAGCGACAGGGGGCGCAGGAGGCTACACCTTC.

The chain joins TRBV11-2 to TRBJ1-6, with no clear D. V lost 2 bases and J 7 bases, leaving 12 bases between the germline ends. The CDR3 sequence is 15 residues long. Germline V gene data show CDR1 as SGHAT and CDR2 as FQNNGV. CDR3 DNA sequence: TGTGCCAGCAGCTTAAAGTTTGGAGGGAATTCACCCCTCCACTTT. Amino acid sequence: CASSLKFGGNSPLHF.

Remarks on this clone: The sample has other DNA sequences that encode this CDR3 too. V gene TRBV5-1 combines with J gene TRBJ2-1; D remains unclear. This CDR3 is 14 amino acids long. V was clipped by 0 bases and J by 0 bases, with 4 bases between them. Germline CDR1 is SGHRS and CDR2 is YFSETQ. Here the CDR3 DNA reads TGCGCCAGCAGCTTGGGGAGCTCCTACAATGAGCAGTTCTTC. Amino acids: CASSLGSSYNEQFF.

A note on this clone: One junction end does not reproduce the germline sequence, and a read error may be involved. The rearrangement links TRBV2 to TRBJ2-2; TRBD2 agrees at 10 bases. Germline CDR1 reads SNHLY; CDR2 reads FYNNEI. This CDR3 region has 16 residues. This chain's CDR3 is CASSGQGLANTGELFF. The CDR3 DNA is TGTGCCAGCAGTGGACAGGGACTAGCGAATACCGGGGAGCTGTTTTTT.